The 7 T cell receptor beta chains below were found in one sample sequenced in a study of human T cells and chemical hapten exposure. TCRdb re-analysed the RACE reads in MiXCR, keeping a single row per CDR3 protein. The sample records under 130,000 distinct CDR3 sequences, less than 40% being singletons. As to time point: patch test 3, about 24 weeks after DPC sensitization. Treatment denoted: therapeutic diphenylcyclopropenone sensitization with weekly scalp DPC. Material: whole blood, obtained in connection with sensitization to the hapten diphenylcyclopropenone (DPC). These receptor sequences come from a middle-aged man with alopecia areata. Some clones in this sample may be carry-over from other donors' samples.

In its sample, this clonotype was seen a few times. The V gene is TRBV7-6, the J gene TRBJ1-2, with D hard to call. This CDR3 has 13 amino acids. Between the trimmed V and J ends, which lost 6 bases and 2 bases, there was a span of 10 bases. Germline CDR1 reads SGHVS; CDR2 reads FNYEAQ. In DNA form, the CDR3 reads TGTGCCAGCAGTCCCGGGGTAAACTATGGCTACACCTTC. Protein product: CASSPGVNYGYTF. Full variable domain (rest looked up from reference TRBV7-6 and TRBJ1-2): GAGVSQSPRYKVTKRGQDVALRCDPISGHVSLYWYRQALGQGPEFLTYFNYEAQQDKSGLPNDRFSAERPEGSISTLTIQRTEQRDSAMYRCASSPGVNYGYTFGSGTRLTVV.

The V and J genes are TRBV6-2 or TRBV6-3 and TRBJ1-5, with 8 bases identical to TRBD1. This CDR3 has 13 residues. CDR1 and CDR2 from the germline V gene are MNHEY and SVGEGT. V gave up 7 bases and J gave up 7 bases; unmatched junction bases: 6. In DNA form, the CDR3 reads TGTGCCAGCATCGACAGGGGTGGCCAGCCCCAGCATTTT. Translated: CASIDRGGQPQHF.

J is TRBJ2-7 and V is TRBV29-1; 10 bases agree with TRBD1. This CDR3 comprises 17 residues. Germline CDR1 reads SQVTM; CDR2 reads ANQGSEA. V trimming: 0 bases; J trimming: 3 bases; junction bases outside the gene matches: 11. CDR3 coding DNA: TGCAGCGTTGAAGAGGGGCTTGGACAGGGGGGTTTCTACGAGCAGTACTTC. Translating gives CSVEEGLGQGGFYEQYF.

The chain uses TRBV30 and TRBJ2-7; D gene ambiguous. This CDR3 has 12 residues. V lost 3 bases to trimming and J lost 4 bases, with 10 bases between them. CDR1 and CDR2 from the germline V gene are GTSNPN and SVGIG (reference sequence). The CDR3 DNA reads as TGTGCCTGGAGACCCGCGGAATACGAGCAGTACTTC. Its protein product is CAWRPAEYEQYF. Filled out from reference TRBV30 and TRBJ2-7, the complete variable domain reads SQTIHQWPATLVQPVGSPLSLECTVEGTSNPNLYWYRQAAGRGLQLLFYSVGIGQISSEVPQNLSASRPQDRQFILSSKKLLLSDSGFYLCAWRPAEYEQYFGPGTRLTVT.

This clonotype was seen only a few times. The chain carries TRBV9 and TRBJ2-7; the match to TRBD2 covers 9 bases. Unmatched junction bases numbered 10, after V lost 3 bases and J lost 9 bases. The germline CDR1 and CDR2 sequences are SGDLS and YYNGEE. The CDR3 loop spans 14 amino acids. The DNA of the CDR3 is TGTGCCAGCAGCGCCGGGACTAGCTTTCCGGGGCAGTACGTC. This sequence encodes CASSAGTSFPGQYV.

The rearrangement joins TRBV11-2 to TRBJ2-5; 7 bases match TRBD2. The CDR3 spans 14 residues. CDR1 and CDR2 (germline): SGHAT, FQNNGV. V was clipped by 3 bases and J by 4 bases; unmatched bases: 5. Here the CDR3 reads CASSFGRAGETQYF. Written as DNA, the CDR3 is TGTGCCAGCAGCTTTGGGAGGGCCGGAGAGACCCAGTACTTC.

This clonotype came up once. The chain recombines TRBV12-3 or TRBV12-4 with TRBJ2-1; D is ambiguous. The V end lost 9 bases, the J end lost 9 bases, and 12 bases lay between the germline ends. The CDR3 has 11 residues. CDR3: CASLGRAEQFF. CDR3 DNA: TGTGCCAGTCTTGGTCGGGCTGAGCAGTTCTTC.